These 18 T cell receptor beta chains were all obtained from the same sample, sequenced in a study of cytomegalovirus exposure and HLA in healthy donors. Use of 60 Vbeta and 13 Jbeta primers characterized the PCR. The method was immunoSEQ multiplex PCR; TCRdb's version includes in-frame clones alone and lacks a portion of them. The sample has about 260,000 clones, roughly two thirds seen once. Sequenced input: PBMCs. These receptors all stem from a female donor in good health and CMV-seronegative.

The chain carries TRBV2 and TRBJ2-1, with 14 bases aligning to TRBD2. This CDR3 is built from 15 residues. Germline trimming cut 7 bases from V and 8 bases from J; bases unmatched to any gene: 7. Germline CDR1 is SNHLY and CDR2 is FYNNEI. CDR3 region: CASIYGTSGSDEQFF. DNA for the CDR3: TGTGCCAGCATATACGGGACTAGCGGGAGCGATGAGCAGTTCTTC.

Note on this clone: The junction does not match germline at one end; this may be a read error. The chain couples TRBV7-9 to TRBJ2-1; D may be TRBD1 (5 bases). The V gene's germline CDR1 is SEHNR and CDR2 FQNEAQ (reference sequence). The CDR3 spans 18 residues. The CDR3 sequence is CSSSLLSVHKGTYNEQFF. CDR3 bases: TGTTCCAGCAGCTTACTCTCCGTACATAAGGGGACCTACAATGAGCAGTTCTTC.

The chain is built from TRBV7-2 and TRBJ2-7; 14 bases are a match to TRBD2. The CDR3 totals 15 residues. The germline V gene has CDR1 SGHTA and CDR2 FQGNSA. Trimming cost V 3 bases and J 5 bases; bases outside gene matches: 3. The CDR3 DNA is TGTGCCAGCAGCTTGGGGACTAGCGGGAGCGACGAGCAGTACTTC. This codes for CASSLGTSGSDEQYF.

The CDR3 DNA reads as TGTGCCAGCTCGACGGCGGGAGGGCCCTCCTACGAGCAGTACTTC. Its translation: CASSTAGGPSYEQYF. V usage is TRBV6-6 and J usage is TRBJ2-7; 9 bases align to TRBD2. The CDR3 length is 15 residues. Germline trimming cut 8 bases from V and 0 bases from J; bases unmatched to any gene: 8. Per germline, CDR1 MNHNY and CDR2 SVGAGI (reference sequence).

V usage is TRBV5-8 and J usage is TRBJ2-7; D gene unclear. Germline V gene sequence: CDR1 SGHTS, CDR2 YDEGEE. This CDR3 contains 12 residues. V gave up 1 base and J gave up 5 bases, with 7 bases separating them. The CDR3 region has the DNA TGTGCCAGCAGCTTGATCCGCGACGAGCAGTACTTC. Encoded protein: CASSLIRDEQYF.

The V call is TRBV27, the J call TRBJ2-5, with 12 bases matching TRBD2. This CDR3 is 16 amino acids long. Germline CDR1 and CDR2: MNHEY and SMNVEV (reference sequence). V gave up 3 bases and J gave up 5 bases; unmatched junction bases: 7. The CDR3, as DNA: TGTGCCAGCAGTTTGGCTAGCGGGAGGGCAAGGGAGACCCAGTACTTC. Translated: CASSLASGRARETQYF.

The chain is built from TRBV2 and TRBJ2-1; the match to TRBD2 covers 11 bases. This CDR3 comprises 15 residues. V was pared by 6 bases and J by 8 bases, with 9 bases of the junction left unmatched. Germline assignment: CDR1 SNHLY and CDR2 FYNNEI. The CDR3 region is CASRETSGRIDEQFF. In DNA, the CDR3 is TGTGCCAGCAGGGAAACTAGCGGGAGAATAGATGAGCAGTTCTTC. Looking up the rest from reference TRBV2 and TRBJ2-1 gives the full variable domain: EPEVTQTPSHQVTQMGQEVILRCVPISNHLYFYWYRQILGQKVEFLVSFYNNEISEKSEIFDDQFSVERPDGSNFTLKIRSTKLEDSAMYFCASRETSGRIDEQFFGPGTRLTVL.

The chain joins TRBV5-4 to TRBJ1-2, with D possibly being TRBD1 (5 bases). CDR3 length: 14 residues. Deletions cut 4 bases from V and 0 bases from J, with 10 bases between. The germline V gene has CDR1 SGHNT and CDR2 YYREEE (reference sequence). Written as DNA, the CDR3 is TGTGCCAGCAGCGTGCAGGGTGCTAACTATGGCTACACCTTC. This codes for CASSVQGANYGYTF.

The V call is TRBV10-3, the J call TRBJ1-3, with D unresolved. Per germline, CDR1 ENHRY and CDR2 SYGVKD. The V end was cut by 5 bases, the J end by 4 bases, with 12 bases between. The CDR3 contains 14 residues. The CDR3 region is CAISPTLLGNTIYF. CDR3 DNA sequence: TGTGCCATCAGTCCTACCCTCCTCGGAAACACCATATATTTT.

Note on this clone: Other nucleotide sequences in the sample specify the same CDR3. This chain joins TRBV2 and TRBJ1-3; D gene ambiguous. Germline loops: CDR1 SNHLY, CDR2 FYNNEI. V was clipped by 4 bases and J by 2 bases, with 9 bases between them. CDR3 length: 14 residues. CDR3 region: CASSVSGAGNTIYF. For the CDR3, the DNA is TGTGCCAGCAGTGTATCCGGGGCTGGAAACACCATATATTTT.

The chain carries TRBV5-6 and TRBJ2-7; 7 nucleotides line up with TRBD1. V shed 6 bases, J shed 0 bases, and the junction held 6 bases outside the gene matches. Germline CDR1 reads SGHDT; CDR2 reads YYEEEE. The CDR3 sequence is 14 residues long. CDR3 loop: CASMKTGPSYEQYF. The CDR3 DNA reads TGTGCCAGCATGAAGACAGGGCCCTCCTACGAGCAGTACTTC.

The V and J genes are TRBV30 and TRBJ2-7; no definite D call. The CDR3 covers 13 residues. Per germline, CDR1 GTSNPN and CDR2 SVGIG (reference sequence). V lost 4 bases, J lost 0 bases, and 10 bases lay in between. CDR3 nucleotide sequence: TGTGCCTGGACAGCGAGGAGCTCCTACGAGCAGTACTTC. This gives the protein CAWTARSSYEQYF. Combining the CDR3 with reference TRBV30 and TRBJ2-7 gives the whole variable domain SQTIHQWPATLVQPVGSPLSLECTVEGTSNPNLYWYRQAAGRGLQLLFYSVGIGQISSEVPQNLSASRPQDRQFILSSKKLLLSDSGFYLCAWTARSSYEQYFGPGTRLTVT.

The V and J genes are TRBV27 and TRBJ2-5; a possible D gene is TRBD1 (5 bases). The CDR3 runs 15 residues. V was clipped by 5 bases and J by 3 bases, with 16 bases between them. Germline values: CDR1 MNHEY, CDR2 SMNVEV (reference sequence). The CDR3 DNA sequence: TGTGCCAGCAGTCCGGTAGGACAAATAGAAGAGACCCAGTACTTC. Translation gives CASSPVGQIEETQYF.

Turning to this clone: The junction differs from germline at one of its ends, possibly a read error. The chain couples TRBV4-1 to TRBJ2-7, with 7 bases identical to TRBD2. Germline assignment: CDR1 MGHRA and CDR2 YSYEKL. The CDR3 is 16 residues long. The CDR3 region has the DNA TGCGCCAGCGGCCAAGGAGTCGGGACTACTACCTACGAGCAGTACTTC. Translated: CASGQGVGTTTYEQYF.

The chain carries TRBV6-5 and TRBJ2-1; tentative D call: TRBD1 (5 bases). The CDR3 length is 13 residues. V was shortened by 2 bases and J by 5 bases, with 7 bases between the two germline ends. CDR1 is MNHEY and CDR2 is SVGAGI in the germline V gene. CDR3 protein: CASSYQGNNEQFF. In nucleotides, the CDR3 is TGTGCCAGCAGTTACCAGGGAAACAATGAGCAGTTCTTC.

The gene calls are TRBV10-3 and TRBJ1-1; 8 positions match TRBD1. The V gene's germline CDR1 is ENHRY and CDR2 SYGVKD. The CDR3 has 14 residues. V lost 6 bases, J lost 6 bases, and 9 bases stayed unmatched. The CDR3 protein is CAISHGQGKSEAFF. In DNA, the CDR3 is TGTGCCATCAGCCACGGACAGGGAAAGTCTGAAGCTTTCTTT.

The CDR3 DNA is TGTGCCAGCAGCGCACCCCTGGCCAGCTCTGGAAACACCATATATTTT. It yields the protein CASSAPLASSGNTIYF. The chain has TRBV14 and TRBJ1-3, with D uncertain. The CDR3 totals 16 residues. Germline V gene data show CDR1 as SGHDN and CDR2 as FVKESK. V was cut by 5 bases and J by 0 bases, with 14 bases left in between.

This chain connects TRBV28 to TRBJ2-5; TRBD2 might be the D (6 bases). This CDR3 is 14 amino acids long. Germline V gene lookup returns CDR1 MDHEN and CDR2 SYDVKM. Trimming took off 8 bases at V and 6 bases at J, with 19 bases between the two ends. For the CDR3, the DNA is TGTGCCAGCGTCCCTGGGGGGTCTTTTAAGACCCAGTACTTC. Protein product: CASVPGGSFKTQYF.